This TCR beta chain comes out of a study of graft-versus-host responses after intestinal transplantation. Turning to the study itself: Recipients were all induced with anti-thymocyte globulin, then given tacrolimus and steroids for 3 to 4 years.

Here immunoSEQ multiplex PCR was the method, and the copy in TCRdb shows in-frame clones only, minus some. The sample holds approximately 100,000 clones; roughly 86% are singletons and the top ten take more than 1.4%. CDR3 size: 14 residues. CDR1 and CDR2 (germline): MGHRA, YSYEKL. The ends were cut back, 0 bases at V and 4 bases at J, with 7 bases in the middle. This chain links TRBV4-1 with TRBJ2-1; a weak D match, TRBD1 (5 bases). The TCR comes from a human patient who received an intestinal transplant, so some T cells may come from the graft donor. The sample consisted of PBMCs, taken 255 days after intestinal transplant. CDR3 DNA: TGCGCCAGCAGCCAAGATAGGGGTTACAATGAGCAGTTCTTC. Protein: CASSQDRGYNEQFF.